This is a list of T cell receptor beta chains from one sample in a study of cytomegalovirus exposure and HLA in healthy donors. Only in-frame clones appear in the TCRdb table, and some are missing; sequencing was by immunoSEQ multiplex PCR. The sample contains about 130,000 clones, roughly 70% of which appear only once. The sample was PBMCs. The source of these receptors is a man in his forties in good health and CMV-seropositive. Each CDR3 is given with its conserved first and last residue. D genes are given only for firm matches. Expanded clones are given a class, and other clones once, few, many or no size at all.

V	D	J	size	CDR3	DNA
TRBV7-9	NA	TRBJ2-2	NA	CASSREDTGELFF	TGTGCCAGCAGCAGAGAGGACACCGGGGAGCTGTTTTTT
TRBV5-1	NA	TRBJ1-4	NA	CASSRIRGANEKLFF	TGCGCCAGCAGCCGAATTCGGGGAGCTAATGAAAAACTGTTTTTT
TRBV5-8	NA	TRBJ2-7	few	CASSRGSHRVNEQYF	TGTGCCAGCAGCCGTGGTTCGCACAGGGTCAACGAGCAGTACTTC
TRBV28	TRBD2	TRBJ2-1	NA	CANLSGTSGGSYNEQFF	TGTGCCAACCTATCCGGGACTAGCGGGGGGAGTTACAATGAGCAGTTCTTC
TRBV30	NA	TRBJ1-1	NA	CAWSHRRGTEAFF	TGTGCCTGGTCCCACCGCCGGGGCACTGAAGCTTTCTTT
TRBV27	NA	TRBJ2-3	NA	CASSLGQGRNTDTQYF	TGTGCCAGCAGTTTAGGGCAGGGAAGGAACACAGATACGCAGTATTTT
TRBV5-5	TRBD2	TRBJ2-2	NA	CASSFPSGRMPGELFF	TGTGCCAGCAGCTTCCCTAGCGGGAGGATGCCCGGGGAGCTGTTTTTT
TRBV29-1	TRBD1	TRBJ1-2	NA	CSAGDRGLRGYTF	TGCAGCGCCGGGGACAGGGGACTTCGGGGCTACACCTTC
TRBV7-8	TRBD1	TRBJ1-3	NA	CASSLEQGSSGNTIYF	TGTGCCAGCAGCTTAGAACAGGGGTCATCTGGAAACACCATATATTTT
TRBV9	NA	TRBJ1-1	NA	CASSSYDRKNTEAFF	TGTGCCAGCAGCTCGTACGACAGAAAGAACACTGAAGCTTTCTTT
TRBV4-2	NA	TRBJ1-1	NA	CASSQEEGGTEAFF	TGTGCCAGCAGCCAAGAAGAAGGAGGTACTGAAGCTTTCTTT
TRBV6-5	NA	TRBJ2-2	NA	CASSPGLSTGELFF	TGTGCCAGCAGCCCGGGACTTTCAACCGGGGAGCTGTTTTTT
TRBV5-1	TRBD2	TRBJ2-7	NA	CASSPERTSGRYEQYF	TGCGCCAGCAGCCCCGAACGGACTAGCGGGAGGTACGAGCAGTACTTC
TRBV7-9	NA	TRBJ1-1	NA	CASSLSGLLNTEAFF	TGTGCCAGCAGCTTATCAGGGTTGTTGAACACTGAAGCTTTCTTT
TRBV7-8	TRBD1	TRBJ2-2	NA	CASSPRQGTGGLNTGELFF	TGTGCCAGCAGCCCAAGACAGGGGACAGGGGGTCTTAACACCGGGGAGCTGTTTTTT
TRBV27	TRBD1	TRBJ1-6	once	CASSRPGQSNSPLHF	TGTGCCAGCAGCCGCCCGGGACAGTCCAATTCCCCCCTCCACTTT
TRBV28	TRBD1	TRBJ1-1	NA	CASSRGGGTSFAFF	TGTGCCAGCAGCCGAGGGGGCGGGACGTCGTTCGCTTTCTTT
TRBV28	TRBD1	TRBJ2-7	NA	CASIRGTGIDEQYF	TGTGCCAGCATCAGGGGGACAGGGATAGACGAGCAGTACTTC
TRBV7-6	TRBD2	TRBJ2-4	once	CASSLEIAGGENIQYF	TGTGCCAGCAGCTTAGAGATAGCGGGAGGTGAAAACATTCAGTACTTC
TRBV19	TRBD1	TRBJ1-1	NA	CASSSRQGNTEAFF	TGTGCCAGTAGTAGTAGACAGGGGAACACTGAAGCTTTCTTT
TRBV2	NA	TRBJ2-7	few	CASSGDTSYEQYF	TGTGCCAGCTCCGGGGACACCTCCTACGAGCAGTACTTC
TRBV5-1	NA	TRBJ2-3	NA	CASSLAGVPDTQYF	TGCGCCAGCAGCTTGGCGGGGGTACCAGATACGCAGTATTTT
TRBV5-1	TRBD1	TRBJ1-1	NA	CASSPQGTANTEAFF	TGCGCCAGCAGCCCACAAGGGACAGCGAACACTGAAGCTTTCTTT
TRBV10-3	NA	TRBJ1-1	many	CAISVPGITEAFF	TGTGCCATCAGTGTTCCAGGGATTACTGAAGCTTTCTTT
TRBV4-1	TRBD1	TRBJ1-1	NA	CASSQVQGVEAFF	TGCGCCAGCAGCCAAGTACAGGGGGTCGAAGCTTTCTTT
TRBV25-1	NA	TRBJ2-1	few	CATRDQGEQFF	TGTGCCACCCGGGATCAGGGGGAGCAGTTCTTC
TRBV2	TRBD1	TRBJ1-6	NA	CASASLTGYNSPLHF	TGTGCCAGCGCAAGCTTGACAGGGTATAATTCACCCCTCCACTTT